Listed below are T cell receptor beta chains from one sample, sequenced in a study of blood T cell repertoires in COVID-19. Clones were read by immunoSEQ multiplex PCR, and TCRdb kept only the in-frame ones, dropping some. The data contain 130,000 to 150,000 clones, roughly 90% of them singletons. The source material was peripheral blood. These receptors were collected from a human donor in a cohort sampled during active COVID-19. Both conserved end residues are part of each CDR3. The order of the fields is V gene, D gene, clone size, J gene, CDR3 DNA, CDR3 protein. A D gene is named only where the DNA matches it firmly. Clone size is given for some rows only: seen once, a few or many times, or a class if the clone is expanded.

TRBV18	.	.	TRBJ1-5	TGTGCCAGCTCCTCAATGGAGAGGGTCAATTCCAATCAGCCCCAGCATTTT	CASSSMERVNSNQPQHF
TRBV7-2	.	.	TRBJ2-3	TGTGCCAGCAGCTTAGGGGGGCCCCAGGTCACAGATACGCAGTATTTT	CASSLGGPQVTDTQYF
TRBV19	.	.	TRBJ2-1	TGTGCCAGTAGTCCCCCCCCCGGGTCTACCTCCTACAATGAGCAGTTCTTC	CASSPPPGSTSYNEQFF
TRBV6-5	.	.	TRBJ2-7	TGTGCCAGCAGTTACCGGGACACCTACGAGCAGTACTTC	CASSYRDTYEQYF
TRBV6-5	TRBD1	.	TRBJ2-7	TGTGCCAGCAGGAGGACAGGGGTAGGAGAGCAGTACTTC	CASRRTGVGEQYF
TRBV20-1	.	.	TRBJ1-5	TGCAGTGCTAGTCCAGGGTTAGGGCAGCCCCAGCATTTT	CSASPGLGQPQHF
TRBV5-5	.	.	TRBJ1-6	TGTGCCAGCAGCTTTTACGATAGCGGGGGGTCACCCCTCCACTTT	CASSFYDSGGSPLHF
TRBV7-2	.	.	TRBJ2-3	TGTGCCAGCAGATCCCAGGGCACAAATACGCAGTATTTT	CASRSQGTNTQYF
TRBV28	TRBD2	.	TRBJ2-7	TGTGCCAGCAGTCCGACGGGACTAGCGGGGTCCTACGAGCAGTACTTC	CASSPTGLAGSYEQYF
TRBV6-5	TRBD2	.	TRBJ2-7	TGTGCCAGCAGTCTGCGGGCTAGCGGCTCCTACGAGCAGTACTTC	CASSLRASGSYEQYF
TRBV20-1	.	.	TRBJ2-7	TGCAGTGCAGCAGGCCCGTACGAGCAGTACTTC	CSAAGPYEQYF
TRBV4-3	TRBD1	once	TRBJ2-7	TGCGCCAGCAGCCAAGGGGACAGCACCTACGAGCAGTACTTC	CASSQGDSTYEQYF
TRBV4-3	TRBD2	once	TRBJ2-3	TGCGCCAGCAGCCCCGTCCCGCGGGGGGGCTTAGATACGCAGTATTTT	CASSPVPRGGLDTQYF
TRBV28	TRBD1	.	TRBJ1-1	TGTGCCAGCAGAAATCAGGGGGCGCGGAGCACTGAAGCTTTCTTT	CASRNQGARSTEAFF
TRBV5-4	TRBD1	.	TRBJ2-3	TGTGCCAGCAGCTTGGGCGGCAGGGGGCTGGCAGATACGCAGTATTTT	CASSLGGRGLADTQYF
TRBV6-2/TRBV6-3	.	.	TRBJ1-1	TGTGCCAGCAGTTGGAGGGGAGTGGGTGAAGCTTTCTTT	CASSWRGVGEAFF
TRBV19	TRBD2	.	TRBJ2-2	TGTGCCAGTAGTCCAGGACTAGCGGGAGGGCCCGACACCGGGGAGCTGTTTTTT	CASSPGLAGGPDTGELFF
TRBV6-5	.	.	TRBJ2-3	TGTGCCAGCGCAGGGGTGCTGGGAACAGATACGCAGTATTTT	CASAGVLGTDTQYF
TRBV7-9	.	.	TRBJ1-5	TGTGCCAGCAGCCCGTCAACGGGTGACGGACAGCCCCAGCATTTT	CASSPSTGDGQPQHF
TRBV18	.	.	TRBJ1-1	TGTGCCAGCTCACCCGCACGGGGGTCGGGGAACACTGAAGCTTTCTTT	CASSPARGSGNTEAFF
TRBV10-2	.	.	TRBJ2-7	TGCGCCAGCAGTGTGCCGTTTGCGCCCGAGCAGTACTTC	CASSVPFAPEQYF
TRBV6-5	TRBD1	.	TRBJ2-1	TGTGCCAGCAGTTACGAGGCAGGGGGATCCTACAATGAGCAGTTCTTC	CASSYEAGGSYNEQFF
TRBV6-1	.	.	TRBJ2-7	TGTGCCAGCAGTGAACCCGGACTACCGTACGAGCAGTACTTC	CASSEPGLPYEQYF
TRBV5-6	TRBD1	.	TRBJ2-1	TGTGCCAGCAACCCCCTCGCAGGGGGAGTGATTAATGAGCAGTTCTTC	CASNPLAGGVINEQFF
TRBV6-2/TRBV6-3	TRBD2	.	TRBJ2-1	TGTGCCAGCAGTCCCGGGACTAGCGGTCTAACTCCCCAGAATGAGCAGTTCTTC	CASSPGTSGLTPQNEQFF
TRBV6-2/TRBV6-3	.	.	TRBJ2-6	TGTGCCAGCAACCCCCATCAGTCTGGGGCCAACGTCCTGACTTTC	CASNPHQSGANVLTF
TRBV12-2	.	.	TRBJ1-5	TGTGCAAGTCGCTTAGCCCGCGGACAGGGGTCCATTAGCAATCAGCCCCAGCATTTT	CASRLARGQGSISNQPQHF
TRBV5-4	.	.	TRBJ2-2	TGTGCCAGCAGCTTGGCCGGAGGGACGGTGAACACCGGGGAGCTGTTTTTT	CASSLAGGTVNTGELFF
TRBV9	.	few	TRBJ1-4	TGTGCCAGCAGCGTAGAAGGAGGGGTTTCTAATGAAAAACTGTTTTTT	CASSVEGGVSNEKLFF
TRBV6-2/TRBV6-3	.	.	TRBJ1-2	TGTGCCAGCAGTCATAACGCCTGGGAGGGCCAGTATGGCTACACCTTC	CASSHNAWEGQYGYTF
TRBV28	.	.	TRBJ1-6	TGTGCCAGCGGTTCGCGGAATTCACCCCTCCACTTT	CASGSRNSPLHF
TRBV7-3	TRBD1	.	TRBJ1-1	TGTGCCAGCAGCGCCCAGGGGGCAAGAACTGAAGCTTTCTTT	CASSAQGARTEAFF
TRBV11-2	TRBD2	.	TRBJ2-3	TGTGCCAGCAGCCACCGGGGCCCGGGACTAGGAGATACGCAGTATTTT	CASSHRGPGLGDTQYF
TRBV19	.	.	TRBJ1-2	TGTGCCAGTAGTATGGGAGGGCTTTCCTATGGCTACACCTTC	CASSMGGLSYGYTF
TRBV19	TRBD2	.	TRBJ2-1	TGTGGGACTAGCGGGAGCCCTGAGGGCTCCTACAATGAGCAGTTCTTC	CGTSGSPEGSYNEQFF
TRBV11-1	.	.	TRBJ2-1	TGTGCCAGCAGCTTACGCCGGAATGAGCAGTTCTTC	CASSLRRNEQFF
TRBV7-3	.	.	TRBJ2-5	TGTGCCAGCAGCCTACTCGGGACTCCTCAAGAGACCCAGTACTTC	CASSLLGTPQETQYF
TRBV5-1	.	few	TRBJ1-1	TGCGCCAGCAGCTTGTCTACCGATTACACTGAAGCTTTCTTT	CASSLSTDYTEAFF
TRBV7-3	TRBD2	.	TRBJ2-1	TGTGCCAGCAGCTTTACTAGCGGTTTCTACAATGAGCAGTTCTTC	CASSFTSGFYNEQFF
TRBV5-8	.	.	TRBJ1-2	TGTGCCAGCAGCGCCTTTGGGAGGAACTATGGCTACACCTTC	CASSAFGRNYGYTF
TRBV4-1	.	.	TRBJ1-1	TGCGCCAGCAGCCCACTCAAGGGCGCGGGGAACACTGAAGCTTTCTTT	CASSPLKGAGNTEAFF
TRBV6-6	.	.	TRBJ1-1	TGTGCCAGCAGTCAGGATTCGGACAAGACCCTTATGAACACTGAAGCTTTCTTT	CASSQDSDKTLMNTEAFF
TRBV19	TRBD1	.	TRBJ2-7	TGTGCCAGTAGTATGAGGGACAGGGTCCACGAGCAGTACTTC	CASSMRDRVHEQYF
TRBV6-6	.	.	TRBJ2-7	TGTGCCAGCTCCCTCCCCCTAGACAGCTTATACGAGCAGTACTTC	CASSLPLDSLYEQYF
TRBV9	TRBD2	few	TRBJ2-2	TGTGCCAGCAGCGTACTAGCGGGAGACACCGGGGAGCTGTTTTTT	CASSVLAGDTGELFF
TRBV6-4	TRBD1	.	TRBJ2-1	TGTGCCAGCAAAAGGGACAGCTCCTACAATGAGCAGTTCTTC	CASKRDSSYNEQFF
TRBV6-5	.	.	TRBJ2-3	TGTGCCAGCAGGGATACAGGGGGGGCCCGGGATACGCAGTATTTT	CASRDTGGARDTQYF
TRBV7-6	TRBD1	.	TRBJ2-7	TGTGCCAGCAGCCTAGGAATCACAGGGGGACAGTACTTC	CASSLGITGGQYF
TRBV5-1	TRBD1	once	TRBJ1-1	TGCGCCAGCAGCTTGCGTCAGGGGGACACTGAAGCTTTCTTT	CASSLRQGDTEAFF
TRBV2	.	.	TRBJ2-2	TGTGCCAGCAGTGCACAGGACGTAACGCCGAACACCGGGGAGCTGTTTTTT	CASSAQDVTPNTGELFF